This paragraph reports one TCR beta chain. Its antigen remains unidentified. The data stem from a study of early T cells in non-severe SARS-CoV-2 infection. As for the study in general: The authors sequenced bulk RNA from unsorted whole blood, leaving chains unpaired. Whole-study findings and limits: The VDJdb matching leaned toward anti-spike CD8 responses and overlooked private and CD4 specificities.

TCRdb re-analysed the 5' RACE reads in MiXCR, keeping a single row per CDR3 protein. This sample has fewer than 30,000 distinct CDR3 sequences, with roughly 5% found just once. Germline CDR1 reads MGHRA; CDR2 reads YSYEKL. The trim removed 3 bases at V and 2 bases at J, leaving 3 bases unmatched. The CDR3 totals 15 residues. The chain employs TRBV4-1 and TRBJ2-7; the match to TRBD2 covers 11 bases. This clonotype was sampled from an adult who was a healthcare worker with PCR-confirmed SARS-CoV-2 infection or an uninfected control (not recorded which). Material for sequencing was whole blood. The CDR3 is CASSQGGLAAYEQYF. The CDR3 bases are TGCGCCAGCAGCCAGGGGGGACTAGCGGCCTACGAGCAGTACTTC.